The text below deals with one TCR beta chain. Its target is unknown. The data belong to a study of cytomegalovirus exposure and HLA in healthy donors. General study results and limits: For TCR beta chains, V- and J-gene trimming was later linked to a missense DCLRE1C variant.

Looked up from germline, CDR1 is MDHEN and CDR2 is SYDVKM. The junction had 6 bases not matched to a gene; V was cut back by 1 base and J by 15 bases. The length of the CDR3 is 12 residues. With 60 Vbeta and 13 Jbeta primers, the PCR was carried out. Sequencing used immunoSEQ multiplex PCR; TCRdb keeps in-frame clones, though not all of them. The sample has about 110,000 clones; 55% to 70% are singletons. Source material: PBMCs. The rearrangement uses TRBV28 and TRBJ2-4, with TRBD1 matching over 7 bases. The receptor was isolated from a woman aged 25 to 39 in good health and CMV-seronegative. CDR3 loop: CASSLFGQELYF. DNA of the CDR3: TGTGCCAGCAGTTTATTCGGACAGGAGTTGTACTTC.